This passage covers 13 T cell receptor beta chains from one sample sequenced in a study of T cells in Graves' hyperthyroidism and ophthalmopathy. Using RNA transcripts as the source, TCR beta CDR3 regions were amplified. The primer set for the first-round RT-PCR of the TCR CDR3 was HTBI. TCRdb reanalysed the multiplex PCR reads using MiXCR and keeps one entry per CDR3 protein. This table has around 350,000 distinct CDR3 sequences, around 16% appearing once. Sequenced: blood. The source is a woman between 18 and 30 years old with Graves' hyperthyroidism that later progressed to Graves' ophthalmopathy.

This clonotype was counted ten times or more. V gene TRBV20-1 combines with J gene TRBJ2-1; 8 bases are shared with TRBD1. Trimming cost V 3 bases and J 3 bases; bases outside gene matches: 10. The CDR3 consists of 16 residues. Germline CDR1 DFQATT, CDR2 SNEGSKA (reference sequence). The CDR3 nucleotides read TGCAGTGCTAGTGGGACAGGTCGTGGCCACTACAATGAGCAGTTCTTC. Its protein product is CSASGTGRGHYNEQFF.

This clonotype appeared a few times. The chain has TRBV28 and TRBJ2-5; D call uncertain. Per germline, CDR1 MDHEN and CDR2 SYDVKM. Trimming pared 2 bases from V and 0 bases from J, leaving 7 bases between. The CDR3 is 14 amino acids. CDR3 nucleotide sequence: TGTGCCAGCAGTTTAGGTCCGAACCAAGAGACCCAGTACTTC. Encoded protein: CASSLGPNQETQYF.

The chain combines TRBV27 with TRBJ1-1; no definite D call. CDR1 and CDR2 from the germline V gene are MNHEY and SMNVEV (reference sequence). The CDR3 consists of 12 residues. Trimming removed 10 bases from V and 1 base from J, with 10 bases in between. The CDR3 loop reads CATMGSNTEAFF. Here the CDR3 DNA reads TGTGCCACGATGGGGTCGAACACTGAAGCTTTCTTT.

This clonotype has a count of ten or more. This sequence joins TRBV20-1 and TRBJ2-3; no firm D call. The V and J ends lost 6 bases and 4 bases respectively, with 14 bases between them. CDR1 and CDR2 (germline): DFQATT, SNEGSKA (reference sequence). This CDR3 spans 13 amino acids. The CDR3 sequence is CSARPMPADTQYF. The CDR3 nucleotides read TGCAGTGCCCGGCCTATGCCGGCAGATACGCAGTATTTT.

This clonotype was counted ten times or more. CDR3 residues: CASSLRDTDEQFF. The CDR3 DNA reads as TGTGCCAGCAGCTTAAGGGACACTGATGAGCAGTTCTTC. The chain links TRBV7-9 to TRBJ2-1, with D perhaps matching TRBD1 (6 bases). This CDR3 is built from 13 residues. In germline, CDR1 is SEHNR, CDR2 FQNEAQ (reference sequence). Trimming removed 2 bases at V and 8 bases at J, with 10 bases between.

This chain connects TRBV19 to TRBJ2-7, with 9 nucleotides matching TRBD1. The CDR3 consists of 14 residues. J was trimmed by 3 bases and V by 5 bases; bases with no gene match: 5. From germline, CDR1 is LNHDA and CDR2 SQIVND (reference sequence). The CDR3 coding sequence is TGTGCCAGTAGTTTTGGACAGGGGTACTACGAGCAGTACTTC. It yields the protein CASSFGQGYYEQYF. The complete variable domain, with remaining parts taken from reference TRBV19 and TRBJ2-7, reads DGGITQSPKYLFRKEGQNVTLSCEQNLNHDAMYWYRQDPGQGLRLIYYSQIVNDFQKGDIAEGYSVSREKKESFPLTVTSAQKNPTAFYLCASSFGQGYYEQYFGPGTRLTVT.

This clonotype was recorded many times. CDR3 DNA: TGTGCCAGCAGCTTAGGTGGCAGGGGAGCCTACGAGCAGTACTTC. Protein: CASSLGGRGAYEQYF. The chain links TRBV7-2 to TRBJ2-7, with D perhaps matching TRBD1 (6 bases). The V end lost 1 base, the J end lost 2 bases, and 12 bases lay between the germline ends. CDR1 is SGHTA and CDR2 is FQGNSA in the germline V gene. The CDR3 sequence is 15 residues long.

On this clonotype itself: A much more abundant neighbour one base away suggests this may be a read error. The chain combines TRBV20-1 with TRBJ1-5, with D perhaps matching TRBD1 (6 bases). The CDR3 covers 11 residues. CDR1 is DFQATT, CDR2 SNEGSKA, per germline (reference sequence). V lost 4 bases, J lost 11 bases, and 12 bases lay in between. The CDR3 DNA reads as TGCAGTGCTACGAAACAGGGAACCCAGCATTTT. Protein: CSATKQGTQHF.

This clonotype occurred many times. The genes are TRBV30 and TRBJ2-7, with TRBD2 identical over 7 bases. V dropped 5 bases and J dropped 6; count of bases not matched to a gene: 4. Germline CDR1 reads GTSNPN; CDR2 reads SVGIG (reference sequence). This CDR3 contains 11 residues. The CDR3 DNA sequence: TGTGCCTGGGGGGAGGGTTTCGAGCAGTACTTC. Its translation: CAWGEGFEQYF.

The chain employs TRBV6-1 and TRBJ1-2, with D possibly matching TRBD1 (6 bases). This CDR3 is built from 13 residues. The V end lost 6 bases, the J end lost 2 bases, and 10 bases lay between the germline ends. Germline-derived CDR1 and CDR2 are MNHNS and SASEGT. The CDR3 loop reads CASSGGANYGYTF. CDR3 DNA sequence: TGTGCCAGCAGCGGGGGGGCCAACTATGGCTACACCTTC.

Details on this clonotype: This may arise from a read error, as a much more abundant clone is one base away. The chain has TRBV30 and TRBJ1-2; D gene unclear. CDR1 is GTSNPN, CDR2 SVGIG, per germline (reference sequence). The CDR3 is 13 residues long. The CDR3 here is CAWGPGRSYGHTF. The DNA of the CDR3 is TGTGCCTGGGGCCCCGGGCGGTCCTATGGCCACACCTTC.

The gene calls are TRBV7-8 and TRBJ2-7; perhaps D is TRBD1 or TRBD2 (6 bases each). Trimming took off 1 base at V and 2 bases at J, with 15 bases between the two ends. The germline V gene has CDR1 SGHVS and CDR2 FQNEAQ. The CDR3 is 16 amino acids. The CDR3 coding sequence is TGTGCCAGCAGCTTAGTCGGGGGCAGGGGACCCTACGAGCAGTACTTC. Its translation: CASSLVGGRGPYEQYF.

This sequence joins TRBV5-4 and TRBJ1-1, with D hard to call. Looked up from germline, CDR1 is SGHNT and CDR2 is YYREEE (reference sequence). The CDR3 sequence is 12 residues long. V lost 1 base to trimming and J lost 2 bases, with 3 bases between them. This CDR3 reads CASSLINTEAFF. The DNA for the CDR3 is TGTGCCAGCAGCTTGATAAACACTGAAGCTTTCTTT.